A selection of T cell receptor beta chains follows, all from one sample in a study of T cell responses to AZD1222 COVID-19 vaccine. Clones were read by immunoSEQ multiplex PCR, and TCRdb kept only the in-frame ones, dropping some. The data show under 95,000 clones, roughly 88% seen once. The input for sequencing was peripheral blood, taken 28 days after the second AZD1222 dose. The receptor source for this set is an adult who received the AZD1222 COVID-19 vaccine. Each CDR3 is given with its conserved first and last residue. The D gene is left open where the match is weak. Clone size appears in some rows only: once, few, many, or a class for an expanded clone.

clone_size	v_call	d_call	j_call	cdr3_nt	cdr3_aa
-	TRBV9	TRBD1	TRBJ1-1	TGTGCCAGCAGCACAACAGGGGCTCGGGGCACTGAAGCTTTCTTT	CASSTTGARGTEAFF
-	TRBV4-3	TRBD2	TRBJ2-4	TGCGCCAGCAGCCGAGGACTAGCGGGGTTGACCGCCAAAAACATTCAGTACTTC	CASSRGLAGLTAKNIQYF
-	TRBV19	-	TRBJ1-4	TGTGCCAGTAGTATAGATCGGCCAGAAAAACTGTTTTTT	CASSIDRPEKLFF
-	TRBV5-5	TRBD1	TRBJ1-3	TGTGCCAGCAGCTTTGGACAGGGCCCATTCCGAAACACCATATATTTT	CASSFGQGPFRNTIYF
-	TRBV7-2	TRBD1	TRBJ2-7	TGTGCCAGCAGCTTGGCCGGGACAGGGATACCCTACGAGCAGTACTTC	CASSLAGTGIPYEQYF
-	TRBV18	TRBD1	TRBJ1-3	TGTGCCAGCTCACCACAGGGGGCTCAGGGAAACACCATATATTTT	CASSPQGAQGNTIYF
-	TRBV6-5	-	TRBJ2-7	TGTGCCAGCAGTTACGGCTTAGGCGAGCAGTACTTC	CASSYGLGEQYF
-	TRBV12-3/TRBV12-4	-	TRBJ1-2	TGTGCCAGCTCCGCAGGGGTCTATGGCTACACCTTC	CASSAGVYGYTF
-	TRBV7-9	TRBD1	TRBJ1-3	TGTGCCAGCAGCTTAGGGGGACAGGCCTACTCTGGAAACACCATATATTTT	CASSLGGQAYSGNTIYF
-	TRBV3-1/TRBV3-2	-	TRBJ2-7	TGTGCCAGCAGCCAGTTAGGGGACGAGCAGTACTTC	CASSQLGDEQYF
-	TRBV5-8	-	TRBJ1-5	TGTGCCAGCAGCTTAACAGGACAGCCCCAGCATTTT	CASSLTGQPQHF
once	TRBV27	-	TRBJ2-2	TGTGCCAGCAGTTTATGGAGGGGACGGTCCCGGGGCGGGGAGCTGTTTTTT	CASSLWRGRSRGGELFF
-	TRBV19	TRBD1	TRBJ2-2	TGTGCCAGTAGCCGAGTGGTTTATGGGACAGGGGTAAACACCGGGGAGCTGTTTTTT	CASSRVVYGTGVNTGELFF
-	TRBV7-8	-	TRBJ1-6	TGTGCCAGCAGCTTAGCCTCCCCTCTGGGCACCTATAATTCACCCCTCCACTTT	CASSLASPLGTYNSPLHF
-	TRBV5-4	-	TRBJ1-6	TGTGCCAGCAGCTCGCTGGACGGTAGCTCCTATAATTCACCCCTCCACTTT	CASSSLDGSSYNSPLHF
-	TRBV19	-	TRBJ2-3	TGTGCCAGTAGTATATTCGAGGGCTTTCACACAGATACGCAGTATTTT	CASSIFEGFHTDTQYF
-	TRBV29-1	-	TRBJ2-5	TGCAGCGTTATCAAGGACCAAGAGACCCAGTACTTC	CSVIKDQETQYF
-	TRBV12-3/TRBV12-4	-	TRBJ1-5	TGTGCCAGCAGTTGGGCGCAATTCCAGCCCCAGCATTTT	CASSWAQFQPQHF
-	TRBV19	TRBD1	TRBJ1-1	TGTGCCAGTCGCCCCGGGACAGGGTTAATGAACACTGAAGCTTTCTTT	CASRPGTGLMNTEAFF
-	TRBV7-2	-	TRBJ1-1	TGTGCCAGCAGCTTAGGTCAGGGTGTGAACACTGAAGCTTTCTTT	CASSLGQGVNTEAFF
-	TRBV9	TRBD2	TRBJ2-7	TGTGCCAGCAGCCCCCGGCTAGCGGGGGGGCAGTACTTC	CASSPRLAGGQYF
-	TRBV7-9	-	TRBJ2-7	TGTGCCAGCAGACCGACCAGGGAATTAGGGAACGAGCAGTACTTC	CASRPTRELGNEQYF
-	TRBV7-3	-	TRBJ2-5	TGTGCCAGCAGCCCCGGAGGGGGCCAAGAGACCCAGTACTTC	CASSPGGGQETQYF
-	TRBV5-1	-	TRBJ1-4	TGCGCCAGCGGATACCAGGGGCTTCCTAATGAAAAACTGTTTTTT	CASGYQGLPNEKLFF
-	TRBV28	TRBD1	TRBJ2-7	TGTGCCAGCAGTACGCGGACAGGGCGGCACGAGCAGTACTTC	CASSTRTGRHEQYF
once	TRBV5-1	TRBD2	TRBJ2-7	TGCGCCAGCAGCTCCGGACTAGCGGGATACACCTACGAGCAGTACTTC	CASSSGLAGYTYEQYF
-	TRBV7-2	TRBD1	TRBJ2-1	TGTGCCAGCAGCGGGACAGGGGCCACTCGGGGCCTAAATGAGCAGTTCTTC	CASSGTGATRGLNEQFF
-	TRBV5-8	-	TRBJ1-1	TGTGCCAGCAGCTTCACTCAGGTGAACACTGAAGCTTTCTTT	CASSFTQVNTEAFF
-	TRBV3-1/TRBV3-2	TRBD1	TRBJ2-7	TGTGCCAGCAGCCAACCACTCATCGGGACAGGGGGCGAGCAGTACTTC	CASSQPLIGTGGEQYF
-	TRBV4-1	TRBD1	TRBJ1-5	TGCGCCAGCAGCCAAGGGACAGGGGGCAGTCAGCCCCAGCATTTT	CASSQGTGGSQPQHF
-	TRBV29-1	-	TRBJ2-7	TGCAGCGTTGAAGGGGGCTACGAGCAGTACTTC	CSVEGGYEQYF
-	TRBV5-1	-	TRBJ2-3	TGCGCCAGCAGCCCAGGGGACCTCACAGATACGCAGTATTTT	CASSPGDLTDTQYF
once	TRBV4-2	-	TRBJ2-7	TGTGCCAGCACCCGGGGCCTCGACGCCTACAAGCAGTACTTC	CASTRGLDAYKQYF
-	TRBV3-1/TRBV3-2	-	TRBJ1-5	TGTGCCAGCAGCCAGGAGGTTAGCAATCAGCCCCAGCATTTT	CASSQEVSNQPQHF
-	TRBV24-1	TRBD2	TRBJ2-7	TGTGCCACCAGTGACCCCGGGGGGTGGGAGCAGTACTTC	CATSDPGGWEQYF
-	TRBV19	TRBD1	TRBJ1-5	TGTGCCAGTAATGACAGGGGGTCTCAGCCCCAGCATTTT	CASNDRGSQPQHF
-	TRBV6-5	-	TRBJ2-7	TGTGCCAGCAGGTTGAATGTGGCCTACGAGCAGTACTTC	CASRLNVAYEQYF
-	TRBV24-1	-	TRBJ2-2	TGTGCCACCAGTGATAAATACCGAGAGCTGTTTTTT	CATSDKYRELFF
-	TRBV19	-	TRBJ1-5	TGTGCCAGTGGGGGACGTCAGCCCCAGCATTTT	CASGGRQPQHF
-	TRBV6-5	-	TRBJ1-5	TGTGCCAGCAGGAAACAGGGAGGGCGCAATCAGCCCCAGCATTTT	CASRKQGGRNQPQHF
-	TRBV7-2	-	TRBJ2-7	TGTGCCAGCAGTCAGAGGTCGGGCTACGAGCAGTACTTC	CASSQRSGYEQYF
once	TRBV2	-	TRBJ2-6	TGTGCCAGCACCATTTCCAAGGTATCTGGGGCCAACGTCCTGACTTTC	CASTISKVSGANVLTF
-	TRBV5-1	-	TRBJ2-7	TGCGCCAGCAGCTTGGAATTAGGGCAGGATGGGCAGTACTTC	CASSLELGQDGQYF
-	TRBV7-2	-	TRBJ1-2	TGTGCCAGCAGCTCAGCAACATTACAGGGAAGGGGCTACACCTTC	CASSSATLQGRGYTF
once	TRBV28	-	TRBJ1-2	TGTGCCAGCAGTTCCCCAAGGGGCAGTGCTTTCTATGGCTACACCTTC	CASSSPRGSAFYGYTF
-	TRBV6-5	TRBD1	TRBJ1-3	TGTGCCAGCAGTTACTCCGACAGGGGAGGAAACACCATATATTTT	CASSYSDRGGNTIYF
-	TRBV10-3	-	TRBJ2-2	TGTGCCATCAGTGAGTCGGCGTCCACGGGCGGGGAGCTGTTTTTT	CAISESASTGGELFF
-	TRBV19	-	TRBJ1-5	TGTGCCAGTAGTATAGAGGGTCCGCATCAGCCCCAGCATTTT	CASSIEGPHQPQHF
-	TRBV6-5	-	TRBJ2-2	TGTGCCAGCAGTCCCCCGAGGAGCGGGGAGCTGTTTTTT	CASSPPRSGELFF
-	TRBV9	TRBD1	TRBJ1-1	TGTGCCAGCAGCGTAGGGCAGGGGGCACCCGGGGCGAACACTGAAGCTTTCTTT	CASSVGQGAPGANTEAFF
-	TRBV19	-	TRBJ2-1	TGTGCCAGTAGTCCCGGGACTCCCAATGAGCAGTTCTTC	CASSPGTPNEQFF
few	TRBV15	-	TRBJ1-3	TGTGCCACCAGCAGAGATGGGGCCCAGAGACGAAAAGGAAACACCATATATTTT	CATSRDGAQRRKGNTIYF
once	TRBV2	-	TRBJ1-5	TGTGCCAGCACTTTAACAGATACTAGCAATCAGCCCCAGCATTTT	CASTLTDTSNQPQHF
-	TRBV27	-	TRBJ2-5	TGTGCCAGCAGTTTATCTCGGGGTGAGGCGACCCAGTACTTC	CASSLSRGEATQYF
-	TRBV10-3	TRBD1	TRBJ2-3	TGTGCCATCAGTCAAGGACAGGGGGCAGAAGATACGCAGTATTTT	CAISQGQGAEDTQYF
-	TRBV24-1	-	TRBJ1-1	TGTGCCACCAGTGATTTGGTGGCAGGGTGGAGGAACACTGAAGCTTTCTTT	CATSDLVAGWRNTEAFF
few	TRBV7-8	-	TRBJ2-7	TGTGCCAGCACCCGACGAGGCTCCTACGAGCAGTACTTC	CASTRRGSYEQYF
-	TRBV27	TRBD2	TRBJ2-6	TGTGCCAGCAGCGGGGGGTCCGGGGCCAACGTCCTGACTTTC	CASSGGSGANVLTF
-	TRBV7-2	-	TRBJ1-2	TGTGCCAGCAGCTTCGACGGGAACCGGGGATATGGCTACACCTTC	CASSFDGNRGYGYTF